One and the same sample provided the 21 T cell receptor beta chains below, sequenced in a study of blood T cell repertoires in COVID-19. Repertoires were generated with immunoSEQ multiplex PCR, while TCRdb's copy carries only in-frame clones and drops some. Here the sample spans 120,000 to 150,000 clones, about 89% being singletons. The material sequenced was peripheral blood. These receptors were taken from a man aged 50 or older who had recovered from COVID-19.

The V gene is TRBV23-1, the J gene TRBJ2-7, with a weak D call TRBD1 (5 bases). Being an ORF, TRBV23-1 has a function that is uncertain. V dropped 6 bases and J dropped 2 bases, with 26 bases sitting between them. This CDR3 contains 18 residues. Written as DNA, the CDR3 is TGCGCCAGCAGCCATGCCTCAAACAGGTCGAAGAAAACCTACGAGCAGTACTTC. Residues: CASSHASNRSKKTYEQYF.

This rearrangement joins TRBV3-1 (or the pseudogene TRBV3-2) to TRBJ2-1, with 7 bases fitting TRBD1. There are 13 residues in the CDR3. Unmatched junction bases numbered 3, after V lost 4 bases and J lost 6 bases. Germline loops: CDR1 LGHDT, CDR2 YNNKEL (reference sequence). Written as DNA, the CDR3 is TGTGCCAGCAGCCTGACAGGGAGCAATGAGCAGTTCTTC. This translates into CASSLTGSNEQFF.

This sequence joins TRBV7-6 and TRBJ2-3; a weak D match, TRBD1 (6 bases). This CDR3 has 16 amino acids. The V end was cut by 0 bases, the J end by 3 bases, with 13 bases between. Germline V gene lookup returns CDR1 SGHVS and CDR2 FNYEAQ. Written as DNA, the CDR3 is TGTGCCAGCAGCTTAGCTTTGGGGGCGTGGACAGATACGCAGTATTTT. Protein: CASSLALGAWTDTQYF. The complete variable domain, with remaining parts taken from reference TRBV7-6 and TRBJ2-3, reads GAGVSQSPRYKVTKRGQDVALRCDPISGHVSLYWYRQALGQGPEFLTYFNYEAQQDKSGLPNDRFSAERPEGSISTLTIQRTEQRDSAMYRCASSLALGAWTDTQYFGPGTRLTVL.

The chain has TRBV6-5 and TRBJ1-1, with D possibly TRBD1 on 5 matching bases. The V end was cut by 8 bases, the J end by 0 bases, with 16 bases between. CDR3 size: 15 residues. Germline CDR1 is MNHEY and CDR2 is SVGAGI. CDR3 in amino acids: CASSMAGNMNTEAFF. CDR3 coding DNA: TGTGCCAGCTCAATGGCAGGGAACATGAACACTGAAGCTTTCTTT.

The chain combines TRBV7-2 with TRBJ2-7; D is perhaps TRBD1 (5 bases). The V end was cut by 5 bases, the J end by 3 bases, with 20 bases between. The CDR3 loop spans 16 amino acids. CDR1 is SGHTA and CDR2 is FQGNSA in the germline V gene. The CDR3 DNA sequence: TGTGCCAGCAGCATATTGGAAGTGACAGATTTCTACGAGCAGTACTTC. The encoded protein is CASSILEVTDFYEQYF.

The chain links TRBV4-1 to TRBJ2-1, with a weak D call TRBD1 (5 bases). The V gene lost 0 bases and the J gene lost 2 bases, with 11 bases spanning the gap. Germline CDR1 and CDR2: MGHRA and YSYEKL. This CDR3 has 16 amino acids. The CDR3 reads CASSQDSRVPYNEQFF. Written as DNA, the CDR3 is TGCGCCAGCAGCCAAGATTCCAGGGTACCCTACAATGAGCAGTTCTTC.

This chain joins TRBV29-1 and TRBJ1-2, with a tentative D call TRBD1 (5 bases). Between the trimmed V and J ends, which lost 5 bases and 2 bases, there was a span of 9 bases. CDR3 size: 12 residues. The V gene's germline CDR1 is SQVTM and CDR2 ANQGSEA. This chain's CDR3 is CSVRTGNYGYTF. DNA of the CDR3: TGCAGCGTTCGAACAGGAAACTATGGCTACACCTTC. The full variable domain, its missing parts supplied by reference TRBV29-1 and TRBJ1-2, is SAVISQKPSRDICQRGTSLTIQCQVDSQVTMMFWYRQQPGQSLTLIATANQGSEATYESGFVIDKFPISRPNLTFSTLTVSNMSPEDSSIYLCSVRTGNYGYTFGSGTRLTVV.

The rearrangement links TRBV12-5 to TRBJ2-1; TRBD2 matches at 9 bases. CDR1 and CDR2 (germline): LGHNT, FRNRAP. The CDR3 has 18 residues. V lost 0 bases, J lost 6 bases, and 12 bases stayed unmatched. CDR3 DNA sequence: TGTGCTAGTGGTTTGGTAAGGAAGGCGGGGGGGGCGCCCAATGAGCAGTTCTTC. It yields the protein CASGLVRKAGGAPNEQFF.

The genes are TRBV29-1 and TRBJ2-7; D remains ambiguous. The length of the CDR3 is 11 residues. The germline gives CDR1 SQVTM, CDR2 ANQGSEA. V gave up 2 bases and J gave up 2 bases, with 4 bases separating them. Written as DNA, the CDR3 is TGCAGCGTTGAATTAGCCTACGAGCAGTACTTC. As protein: CSVELAYEQYF.

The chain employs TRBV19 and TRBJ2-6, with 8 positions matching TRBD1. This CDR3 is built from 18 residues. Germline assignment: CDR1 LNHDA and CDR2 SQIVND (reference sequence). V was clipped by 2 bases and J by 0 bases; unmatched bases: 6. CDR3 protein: CASSIRQGLGSGANVLTF. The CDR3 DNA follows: TGTGCCAGTAGTATAAGACAGGGGTTGGGCTCTGGGGCCAACGTCCTGACTTTC. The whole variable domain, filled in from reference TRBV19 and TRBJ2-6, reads DGGITQSPKYLFRKEGQNVTLSCEQNLNHDAMYWYRQDPGQGLRLIYYSQIVNDFQKGDIAEGYSVSREKKESFPLTVTSAQKNPTAFYLCASSIRQGLGSGANVLTFGAGSRLTVL.

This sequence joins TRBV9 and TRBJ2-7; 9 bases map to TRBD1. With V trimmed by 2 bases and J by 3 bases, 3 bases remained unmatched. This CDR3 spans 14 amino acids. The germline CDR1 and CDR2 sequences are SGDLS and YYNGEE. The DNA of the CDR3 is TGTGCCAGCAGCGTGGGACAGGGTATCTACGAGCAGTACTTC. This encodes CASSVGQGIYEQYF.

The chain's CDR3 is CASRPSGGAAEQYF. The CDR3 region has the DNA TGCGCCAGCAGACCTAGCGGGGGGGCCGCCGAGCAGTACTTC. This chain uses TRBV5-1 with TRBJ2-7; 12 bases map to TRBD2. This CDR3 is 14 amino acids long. Germline trimming cut 5 bases from V and 6 bases from J; bases unmatched to any gene: 6. CDR1 SGHRS and CDR2 YFSETQ come from the germline V gene.

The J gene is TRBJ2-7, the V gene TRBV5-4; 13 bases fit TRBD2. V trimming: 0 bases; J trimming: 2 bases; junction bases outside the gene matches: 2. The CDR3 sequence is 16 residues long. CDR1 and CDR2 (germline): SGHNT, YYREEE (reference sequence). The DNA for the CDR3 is TGTGCCAGCAGCTTGGGGGGACTAGCGGGGACCTACGAGCAGTACTTC. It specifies CASSLGGLAGTYEQYF.

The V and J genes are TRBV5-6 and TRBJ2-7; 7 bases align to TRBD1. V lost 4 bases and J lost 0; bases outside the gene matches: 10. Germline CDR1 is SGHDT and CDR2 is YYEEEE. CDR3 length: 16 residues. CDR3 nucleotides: TGTGCCAGCAGCCCATTAGGACAGGAAAGCTCCTACGAGCAGTACTTC. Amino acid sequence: CASSPLGQESSYEQYF.

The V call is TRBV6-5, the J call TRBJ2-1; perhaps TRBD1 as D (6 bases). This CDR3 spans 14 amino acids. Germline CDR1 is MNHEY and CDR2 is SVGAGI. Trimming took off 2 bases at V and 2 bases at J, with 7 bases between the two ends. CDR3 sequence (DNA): TGTGCCAGCAGTTACGAGGGGGCCTACAATGAGCAGTTCTTC. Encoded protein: CASSYEGAYNEQFF.

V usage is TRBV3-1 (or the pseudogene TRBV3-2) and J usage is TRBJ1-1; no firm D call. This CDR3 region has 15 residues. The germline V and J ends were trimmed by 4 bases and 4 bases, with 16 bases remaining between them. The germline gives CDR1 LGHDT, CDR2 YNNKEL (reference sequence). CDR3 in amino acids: CASSPRPGKSTEAFF. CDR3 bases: TGTGCCAGCAGCCCTCGGCCGGGGAAGAGCACTGAAGCTTTCTTT.

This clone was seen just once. CDR3 loop: CASSIDPARTEAFF. The CDR3 DNA follows: TGTGCCAGTAGTATAGATCCGGCGAGGACTGAAGCTTTCTTT. This chain links TRBV19 with TRBJ1-1; no definite D call. The CDR3 extends over 14 amino acids. Germline V CDR1 and CDR2: LNHDA, SQIVND (reference sequence). The germline V and J ends were trimmed by 0 bases and 5 bases, with 10 bases remaining between them.

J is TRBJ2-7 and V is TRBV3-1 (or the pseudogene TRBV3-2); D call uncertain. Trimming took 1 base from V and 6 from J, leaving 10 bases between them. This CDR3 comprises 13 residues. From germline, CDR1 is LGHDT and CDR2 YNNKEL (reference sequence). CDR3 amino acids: CASSQAYKSEQYF. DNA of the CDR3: TGTGCCAGCAGCCAAGCGTACAAGTCCGAGCAGTACTTC.

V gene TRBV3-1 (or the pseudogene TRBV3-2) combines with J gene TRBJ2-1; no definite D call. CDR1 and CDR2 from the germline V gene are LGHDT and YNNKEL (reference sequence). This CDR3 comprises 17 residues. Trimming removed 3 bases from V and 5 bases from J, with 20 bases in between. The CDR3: CASSHPPVGGRDNEQFF. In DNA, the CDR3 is TGTGCCAGCAGCCACCCTCCAGTCGGCGGCCGAGACAATGAGCAGTTCTTC.

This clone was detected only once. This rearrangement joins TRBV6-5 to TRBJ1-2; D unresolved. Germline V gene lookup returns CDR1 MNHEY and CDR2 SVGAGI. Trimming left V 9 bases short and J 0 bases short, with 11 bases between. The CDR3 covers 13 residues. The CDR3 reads CASSELANYGYTF. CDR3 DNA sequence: TGTGCCAGTTCAGAACTAGCTAACTATGGCTACACCTTC.

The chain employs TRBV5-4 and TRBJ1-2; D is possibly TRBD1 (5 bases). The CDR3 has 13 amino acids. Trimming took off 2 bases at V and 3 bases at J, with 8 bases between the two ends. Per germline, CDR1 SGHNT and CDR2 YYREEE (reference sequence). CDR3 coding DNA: TGTGCCAGCAGCTTCCAGGGCGACTATGGCTACACCTTC. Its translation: CASSFQGDYGYTF.